The 8 T cell receptor beta chains reported below all come from one sample, sequenced in a study of memory CD4+ T cells and cytomegalovirus serostatus. This table comes from immunoSEQ multiplex PCR, and its TCRdb copy is limited to in-frame clones, with some not included. Among roughly 48,000 clones listed, about four fifths were seen once. Single viable CD3+CD4+CD8-CD45RO+ cells were sorted as the memory CD4+ T cells. Specimen: memory CD4+ T cells from blood. The origin of the receptors is an adult in good health and CMV-seropositive.

This clone showed up just once. The rearrangement links TRBV5-1 to TRBJ2-5; unclear D gene. Germline lookup yields CDR1 SGHRS and CDR2 YFSETQ. CDR3 length: 15 amino acids. The V and J ends lost 4 bases and 1 base respectively, with 14 bases between them. The CDR3 nucleotides read TGCGCCAGCAGCCCCCGGCGGCAGGTCCAAGAGACCCAGTACTTC. Encoded protein: CASSPRRQVQETQYF.

The chain couples TRBV6-6 to TRBJ2-3; D possibly corresponds to TRBD1 (7 bases). This CDR3 spans 15 amino acids. Trimming took off 2 bases at V and 3 bases at J, with 12 bases between the two ends. CDR1 MNHNY and CDR2 SVGAGI come from the germline V gene (reference sequence). This CDR3 is CASSYGGGRTDTQYF. CDR3 sequence (DNA): TGTGCCAGCAGTTACGGAGGGGGCAGGACAGATACGCAGTATTTT.

The V call is TRBV4-1, the J call TRBJ2-1; 12 bases are shared with TRBD1. Germline lookup yields CDR1 MGHRA and CDR2 YSYEKL. Trimming at V came to 2 bases and at J to 8 bases, leaving 7 bases not matched to a gene. The CDR3 consists of 16 residues. The CDR3 bases are TGCGCCAGCAGCCAAATTGGGACAGGGGGCATGGATGAGCAGTTCTTC. Its protein is CASSQIGTGGMDEQFF.

The chain is built from TRBV11-2 and TRBJ2-5; TRBD2 aligns across 8 bases. The CDR3 covers 12 residues. Per germline, CDR1 SGHAT and CDR2 FQNNGV. V gave up 5 bases and J gave up 7 bases; unmatched junction bases: 3. The CDR3 region is CASSLAGGTQYF. CDR3 nucleotide sequence: TGTGCCAGCAGCCTAGCGGGTGGGACCCAGTACTTC.

This chain uses TRBV28 with TRBJ1-3, with TRBD1 identical over 8 bases. The CDR3 consists of 14 residues. V shed 5 bases, J shed 3 bases, and the junction held 3 bases outside the gene matches. The germline gives CDR1 MDHEN, CDR2 SYDVKM. CDR3 nucleotide sequence: TGTGCCAGCAGTCCAGGGGGCTTTGGAAACACCATATATTTT. Amino acids: CASSPGGFGNTIYF.

The rearrangement links TRBV6-1 to TRBJ2-3; D unresolved. V gave up 11 bases and J gave up 1 base, with 10 bases separating them. The CDR3 length is 12 residues. Germline assignment: CDR1 MNHNS and CDR2 SASEGT. The CDR3 is CAGRVGTDTQYF. The DNA of the CDR3 is TGTGCCGGTAGGGTCGGCACAGATACGCAGTATTTT.

The rearrangement uses TRBV18 and TRBJ2-5, with a possible D match to TRBD2 (5 bases). Germline V lookup: CDR1 KGHSH, CDR2 LQKENI. The CDR3 length is 15 residues. V dropped 4 bases and J dropped 4 bases, with 16 bases sitting between them. DNA for the CDR3: TGTGCCAGCTCACAGAGGACCCTCGGGGTAGAGACCCAGTACTTC. Its translation: CASSQRTLGVETQYF. The entire variable domain, with the rest obtained from reference TRBV18 and TRBJ2-5, is as follows: NAGVMQNPRHLVRRRGQEARLRCSPMKGHSHVYWYRQLPEEGLKFMVYLQKENIIDESGMPKERFSAEFPKEGPSILRIQQVVRGDSAAYFCASSQRTLGVETQYFGPGTRLLVL.

The chain uses TRBV6-4 and TRBJ2-6, with D uncertain. V was cut by 5 bases and J by 0 bases, with 8 bases left in between. Germline-derived CDR1 and CDR2 are MRHNA and SNTAGT. The CDR3 is 15 residues long. The chain's CDR3 is CASSLHSSGANVLTF. The CDR3 DNA is TGTGCCAGCAGTCTCCATAGCTCTGGGGCCAACGTCCTGACTTTC.